The 25 T cell receptor beta chains given below trace back to one sample, sequenced in a study of blood T cells in healthy people across ages (dated by TCRdb to the mid-2010s). Library preparation used 5' RACE. The sample was run on an Illumina HiSeq 2500. The second PCR ran for about 7 to 11 cycles and used a J-beta primer mix along with a sample-barcoded 5' primer. TCRdb reanalyzed the raw reads on its own, using fastp at Q25 for trimming and MiXCR for clone calling, and kept in-frame beta chains. Duplicate CDR3 protein sequences are folded into a single record with the most common DNA and genes. This sample holds roughly 1.4 million distinct CDR3 sequences; around 59% were observed only once. The ten biggest clones cover approximately 7% of the sample. The sample taken for sequencing was blood. Receptor source: a man between 18 and 29 years old in good health.

The chain is built from TRBV20-1 and TRBJ2-3; 9 bases match TRBD1. With 4 bases clipped from V and 2 bases from J, the junction kept 10 bases outside the gene matches. The CDR3 spans 16 residues. Germline CDR1 and CDR2: DFQATT and SNEGSKA (reference sequence). The CDR3 bases are TGCAGTGCTACCAGCAACAGGGGGCGCTTCACAGATACGCAGTATTTT. It is translated as CSATSNRGRFTDTQYF.

This clonotype was picked up a small number of times. The V and J genes are TRBV3-1 and TRBJ2-1; D remains ambiguous. Between the trimmed V and J ends, which lost 0 bases and 5 bases, there was a span of 11 bases. From germline, CDR1 is LGHDT and CDR2 YNNKEL (reference sequence). This CDR3 is built from 15 residues. For the CDR3, the DNA is TGTGCCAGCAGCCAAGAAGGGTCTTGGGACAATGAGCAGTTCTTC. It encodes CASSQEGSWDNEQFF.

V is TRBV6-5 and J is TRBJ2-7; 9 nucleotides line up with TRBD1. Trimming took 9 bases from V and 3 from J; bases not matched to a gene: 9. Per germline, CDR1 MNHEY and CDR2 SVGAGI. The CDR3 extends over 14 amino acids. The CDR3 is CASRGQGRIYEQYF. In DNA form, the CDR3 reads TGTGCCAGTAGGGGACAGGGTCGCATCTACGAGCAGTACTTC.

Only a few counts were recorded for this clonotype. The chain employs TRBV14 and TRBJ1-2, with no clear D. The CDR3 length is 14 residues. Looked up from germline, CDR1 is SGHDN and CDR2 is FVKESK. The V and J ends lost 1 base and 2 bases respectively, with 8 bases between them. The CDR3 reads CASSQATQNYGYTF. DNA for the CDR3: TGTGCCAGCAGCCAAGCTACTCAGAACTATGGCTACACCTTC.

In this sample, this clonotype turned up a few times. The chain is built from TRBV6-1 and TRBJ1-1; the D gene is possibly TRBD1 (5 bases). The CDR3 is 12 amino acids. Trimming stripped 1 base from V and 11 bases from J, with 11 bases between. Germline-derived CDR1 and CDR2 are MNHNS and SASEGT. The CDR3 region has the DNA TGTGCCAGCAGTGAAGTGGCAGGGAGCGCTTTCTTT. Translated, it gives CASSEVAGSAFF.

The J gene is TRBJ2-2, the V gene TRBV14; TRBD2 aligns across 7 bases. This CDR3 has 16 residues. V shed 3 bases, J shed 3 bases, and the junction held 7 bases outside the gene matches. CDR1 SGHDN and CDR2 FVKESK come from the germline V gene. The CDR3 DNA is TGTGCCAGCAGCCAGCCGGGGGGTGAGGACACCGGGGAGCTGTTTTTT. Amino acid sequence: CASSQPGGEDTGELFF.

This clonotype was observed a single time. J is TRBJ2-4 and V is TRBV7-9, with D perhaps matching TRBD2 (6 bases). With the DNA end fitting TRBJ2-7 better, the J assignment may be wrong. The CDR3 has 15 amino acids. Germline lookup yields CDR1 SEHNR and CDR2 FQNEAQ (reference sequence). This CDR3 reads CASSSGETIPYEQYF. In DNA, the CDR3 is TGTGCCAGCAGCTCGGGGGAGACCATTCCCTACGAGCAGTACTTC.

Of note for this clonotype: At one end the junction does not follow the germline gene, possibly because of a read error. This rearrangement joins TRBV20-1 to TRBJ2-3, with TRBD2 matching 11 bases. CDR1 is DFQATT, CDR2 SNEGSKA, per germline (reference sequence). This CDR3 spans 16 amino acids. CDR3 DNA: TGCCGTGCTAGAGAGGCTAGCGGGAGGACAACAGATACGCAGTATTTT. It translates to CRAREASGRTTDTQYF.

This clonotype has just a few counts. J is TRBJ2-7 and V is TRBV12-3 or TRBV12-4; D may be TRBD1 (5 bases). Trimming cost V 3 bases and J 2 bases, with 20 bases left between them. The CDR3 runs to 17 residues. This CDR3 reads CASSFGLGQGSPYEQYF. CDR3 nucleotides: TGTGCCAGCAGTTTCGGCCTCGGTCAGGGCTCCCCCTACGAGCAGTACTTC.

A single count supports this clonotype. The rearrangement uses TRBV4-3 and TRBJ1-2; D is perhaps TRBD1 (5 bases). Germline V CDR1 and CDR2: LGHNA, YSLEER. V was clipped by 5 bases and J by 3 bases, with 16 bases between them. The CDR3 is 15 amino acids. CDR3 sequence: CASSSRQTLHYGYTF. The CDR3 bases are TGCGCCAGCAGCTCCCGACAGACCTTACACTATGGCTACACCTTC.

The V and J genes are TRBV14 and TRBJ2-1; D possibly corresponds to TRBD2 (6 bases). Trimming pared 6 bases from V and 10 bases from J, leaving 22 bases between. The CDR3 sequence is 15 residues long. Germline CDR1 is SGHDN and CDR2 is FVKESK. The DNA for the CDR3 is TGTGCCAGCAGATCTTTAGGAGGGGCGCCGGGGGAGCAGTTCTTC. Amino acids: CASRSLGGAPGEQFF.

The genes are TRBV6-5 and TRBJ2-4; unclear D gene. The J call is in doubt because the DNA end fits TRBJ2-7 better. Germline lookup yields CDR1 MNHEY and CDR2 SVGAGI. The CDR3 spans 16 residues. CDR3 sequence (DNA): TGTGCCAGCAGTTACTCGATCTTGCCATCGAACTACGAGCAGTACTTC. Protein sequence: CASSYSILPSNYEQYF.

CDR3 in amino acids: CSAREGTAGGRTEAFF. The CDR3 DNA follows: TGCAGTGCTAGAGAGGGCACGGCAGGGGGTAGGACTGAAGCTTTCTTT. V is TRBV20-1 and J is TRBJ1-1, with TRBD1 matching 7 bases. CDR1 is DFQATT, CDR2 SNEGSKA, per germline (reference sequence). The CDR3 loop spans 16 amino acids. Trimming cost V 0 bases and J 5 bases; bases outside gene matches: 12.

V and J are TRBV4-1 and TRBJ2-7; TRBD1 aligns across 9 bases. The CDR3 contains 15 residues. The V gene end was trimmed by 3 bases and the J gene end by 3 bases; junction bases not matched to a gene: 6. Germline V gene data show CDR1 as MGHRA and CDR2 as YSYEKL. The DNA of the CDR3 is TGCGCCAGCAGCCATGGACAGGGGCAGTTCTACGAGCAGTACTTC. Its translation is CASSHGQGQFYEQYF.

The chain is built from TRBV28 and TRBJ2-7; D could derive from TRBD1 or TRBD2 (5 bases each). The germline CDR1 and CDR2 sequences are MDHEN and SYDVKM. The V and J ends lost 4 bases and 4 bases respectively, with 11 bases between them. CDR3 size: 13 residues. DNA of the CDR3: TGTGCCAGCAGTTGGCAGGGCGGGTACGAGCAGTACTTC. It yields the protein CASSWQGGYEQYF.

V and J are TRBV9 and TRBJ2-5; D is undetermined. Germline CDR1 and CDR2: SGDLS and YYNGEE. The CDR3 is made up of 12 amino acids. V dropped 0 bases and J dropped 5 bases, with 5 bases sitting between them. The CDR3 loop is CASSVADETQYF. CDR3 coding DNA: TGTGCCAGCAGCGTAGCCGACGAGACCCAGTACTTC.

The chain carries TRBV7-9 and TRBJ2-5, with TRBD2 matching over 7 bases. The junction had 5 bases not matched to a gene; V was cut back by 1 base and J by 0 bases. The CDR3 extends over 16 amino acids. The V gene's germline CDR1 is SEHNR and CDR2 FQNEAQ (reference sequence). DNA for the CDR3: TGTGCCAGCAGCTTAGTCATCCGGGGGGACCAAGAGACCCAGTACTTC. It is translated as CASSLVIRGDQETQYF. The variable domain in full, completed from reference TRBV7-9 and TRBJ2-5, reads DTGVSQNPRHKITKRGQNVTFRCDPISEHNRLYWYRQTLGQGPEFLTYFQNEAQLEKSRLLSDRFSAERPKGSFSTLEIQRTEQGDSAMYLCASSLVIRGDQETQYFGPGTRLLVL.

The rearrangement uses TRBV6-6 and TRBJ2-5, with 7 bases matching TRBD2. The CDR3 runs 15 residues. The germline V gene encodes CDR1 MNHNY and CDR2 SVGAGI (reference sequence). The J segment lost 2 bases and the V segment lost 2 bases, leaving 5 bases of the junction unmatched. This CDR3 is CASSYERGFQETQYF. CDR3 coding DNA: TGTGCCAGCAGTTACGAGCGGGGCTTTCAAGAGACCCAGTACTTC.

The chain has TRBV7-9 and TRBJ2-1; D is uncertain. The CDR3 covers 12 residues. V lost 9 bases to trimming and J lost 5 bases, with 11 bases between them. Per germline, CDR1 SEHNR and CDR2 FQNEAQ (reference sequence). The CDR3 sequence is CASMRQDNEQFF. For the CDR3, the DNA is TGTGCCAGTATGCGGCAGGACAATGAGCAGTTCTTC.

The rearrangement links TRBV12-3 or TRBV12-4 to TRBJ2-4; D tentatively reads TRBD1 or TRBD2 (5 bases each). V was cut by 4 bases and J by 4 bases, with 11 bases left in between. This CDR3 contains 14 residues. DNA for the CDR3: TGTGCCAGCAGTTGGGACCGACGTAAAAACATTCAGTACTTC. It codes for CASSWDRRKNIQYF.

This clonotype has just a few counts. The rearrangement joins TRBV4-2 to TRBJ2-7; TRBD2 is a possible D gene (5 bases). The V gene's germline CDR1 is LGHNA and CDR2 YNFKEQ. The CDR3 runs to 14 residues. V lost 5 bases and J lost 0, with 11 bases in between. The CDR3 protein is CASSGAVSSYEQYF. Written as DNA, the CDR3 is TGTGCCAGCAGCGGAGCGGTGAGCTCCTACGAGCAGTACTTC.

The gene calls are TRBV7-8 and TRBJ2-7; no reliable D call. The CDR3 is 12 residues long. Germline CDR1 reads SGHVS; CDR2 reads FQNEAQ. Trimming cost V 4 bases and J 5 bases, with 9 bases left between them. The DNA for the CDR3 is TGTGCCAGCAGCTGGGGTGGCCACGAGCAGTACTTC. Translated, it gives CASSWGGHEQYF.

This clonotype was found a few times. V usage is TRBV6-6 and J usage is TRBJ2-1; 7 nucleotides match TRBD1. V was clipped by 2 bases and J by 0 bases; unmatched bases: 7. Germline CDR1 MNHNY, CDR2 SVGAGI (reference sequence). The CDR3 sequence is 17 residues long. The CDR3 nucleotides are TGTGCCAGCAGTTACCCCCTGGACAGGAGCTCCTACAATGAGCAGTTCTTC. Its protein product is CASSYPLDRSSYNEQFF.

In this sample, this clonotype turned up a few times. CDR3 DNA sequence: TGTGCCAGCAGCTTAGGGACAGGGGGTGACTACGAGCAGTACTTC. It translates to CASSLGTGGDYEQYF. The V call is TRBV7-2, the J call TRBJ2-4; 10 bases fit TRBD1. Near its end, the DNA agrees better with TRBJ2-7, so the J call may be wrong. The CDR3 spans 15 residues. Germline CDR1 reads SGHTA; CDR2 reads FQGNSA.

This sequence joins TRBV5-5 and TRBJ1-1; D ambiguous. Trimming removed 6 bases at V and 8 bases at J, with 17 bases between. The CDR3 has 13 residues. From germline, CDR1 is SGHKS and CDR2 YYEKEE (reference sequence). The CDR3: CASTPGDGLEAFF. The CDR3 DNA follows: TGTGCCAGCACCCCAGGTGACGGGTTGGAAGCTTTCTTT.